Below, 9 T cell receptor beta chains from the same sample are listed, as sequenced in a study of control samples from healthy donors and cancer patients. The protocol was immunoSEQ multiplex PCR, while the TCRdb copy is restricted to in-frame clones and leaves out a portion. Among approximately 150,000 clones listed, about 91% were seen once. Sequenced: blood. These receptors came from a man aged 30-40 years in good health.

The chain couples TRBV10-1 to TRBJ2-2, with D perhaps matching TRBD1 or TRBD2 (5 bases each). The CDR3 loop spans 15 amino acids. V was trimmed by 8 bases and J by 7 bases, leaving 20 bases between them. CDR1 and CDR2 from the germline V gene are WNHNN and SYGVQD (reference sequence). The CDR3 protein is CASLRGQGEVGELFF. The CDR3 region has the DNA TGCGCCAGCCTGAGAGGGCAGGGTGAAGTCGGGGAGCTGTTTTTT.

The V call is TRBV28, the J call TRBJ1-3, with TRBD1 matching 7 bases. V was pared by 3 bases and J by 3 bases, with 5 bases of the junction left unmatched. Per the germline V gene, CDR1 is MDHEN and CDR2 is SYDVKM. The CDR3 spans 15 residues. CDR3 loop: CASSFTGVGGNTIYF. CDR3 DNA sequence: TGTGCCAGCAGTTTCACAGGGGTAGGTGGAAACACCATATATTTT. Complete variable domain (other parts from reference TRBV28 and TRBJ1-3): DVKVTQSSRYLVKRTGEKVFLECVQDMDHENMFWYRQDPGLGLRLIYFSYDVKMKEKGDIPEGYSVSREKKERFSLILESASTNQTSMYLCASSFTGVGGNTIYFGEGSWLTVV.

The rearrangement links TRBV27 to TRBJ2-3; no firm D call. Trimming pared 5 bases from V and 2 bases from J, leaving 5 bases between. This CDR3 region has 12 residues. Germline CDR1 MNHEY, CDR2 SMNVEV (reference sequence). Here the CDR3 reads CASSPTTDTQYF. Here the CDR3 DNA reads TGTGCCAGCAGTCCCACCACAGATACGCAGTATTTT.

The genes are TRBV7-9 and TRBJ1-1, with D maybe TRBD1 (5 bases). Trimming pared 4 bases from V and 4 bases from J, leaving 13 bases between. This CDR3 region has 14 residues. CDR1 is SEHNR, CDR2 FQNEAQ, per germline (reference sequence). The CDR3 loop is CASSWRGSGTEAFF. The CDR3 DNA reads TGTGCCAGCAGCTGGAGGGGAAGTGGCACTGAAGCTTTCTTT.

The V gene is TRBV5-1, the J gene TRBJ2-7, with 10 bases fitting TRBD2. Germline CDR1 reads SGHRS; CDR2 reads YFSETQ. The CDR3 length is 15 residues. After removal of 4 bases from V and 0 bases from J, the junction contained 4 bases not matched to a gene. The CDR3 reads CASSGGLAASYEQYF. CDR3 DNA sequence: TGCGCCAGCAGCGGTGGACTAGCGGCCTCCTACGAGCAGTACTTC.

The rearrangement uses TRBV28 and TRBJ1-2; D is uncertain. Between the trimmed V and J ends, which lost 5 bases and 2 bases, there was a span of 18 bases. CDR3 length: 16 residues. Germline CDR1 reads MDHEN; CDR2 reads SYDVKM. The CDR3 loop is CASSPWGSGDNYGYTF. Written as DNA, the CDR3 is TGTGCCAGCAGTCCGTGGGGTAGTGGAGACAACTATGGCTACACCTTC.

The CDR3, as DNA: TGTGCCAGTGGACGTGTGGGCACTGAAGCTTTCTTT. This translates into CASGRVGTEAFF. This sequence joins TRBV6-5 and TRBJ1-1; no definite D call. Deletions cut 9 bases from V and 4 bases from J, with 12 bases between. The CDR3 has 12 residues. The germline gives CDR1 MNHEY, CDR2 SVGAGI.

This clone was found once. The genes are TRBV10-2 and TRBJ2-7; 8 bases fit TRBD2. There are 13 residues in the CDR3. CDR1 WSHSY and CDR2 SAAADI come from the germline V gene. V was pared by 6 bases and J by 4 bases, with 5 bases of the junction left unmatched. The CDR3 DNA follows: TGCGCCAGCAGCGGGGGGGCAGCTTACGAGCAGTACTTC. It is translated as CASSGGAAYEQYF.

The CDR3 DNA reads as TGTGCCAGCAGCCCCCTCGGAGGCTCCTACAATGAGCAGTTCTTC. Translating it yields CASSPLGGSYNEQFF. The chain is built from TRBV11-2 and TRBJ2-1; possibly TRBD2 for D (5 bases). Germline CDR1 reads SGHAT; CDR2 reads FQNNGV. The CDR3 totals 15 residues. Trimming pared 5 bases from V and 0 bases from J, leaving 11 bases between.